The 5 T cell receptor beta chains given below trace back to one sample, sequenced in a study of blood T cell repertoires in COVID-19 (dated by TCRdb to about 2020). Receptors were amplified or captured by the immunoSEQ multiplex PCR assay. TCRdb carries this immuneACCESS record with in-frame sequences only. Its versions omit some clonotypes, under half of them owing to an unresolved V gene in the studies checked, with the rest unexplained. Here the sample has about 220,000 clones; 80% to 90% occur a single time. Roughly 10% of the sample goes to the ten largest clones. Source material: peripheral blood. The receptors stem from a man between 45 and 60 years old with active or convalescent COVID-19.

This clone occurred once. The chain combines TRBV28 with TRBJ1-6; D gene uncertain. V lost 2 bases, J lost 4 bases, and 15 bases lay in between. The CDR3 totals 17 residues. Germline lookup yields CDR1 MDHEN and CDR2 SYDVKM. Here the CDR3 reads CASSLLEKGEYNSPLHF. In nucleotides, the CDR3 is TGTGCCAGCAGTTTACTGGAGAAGGGAGAATATAATTCACCCCTCCACTTT.

The chain recombines TRBV28 with TRBJ2-2; 9 positions agree with TRBD1. Germline CDR1 and CDR2: MDHEN and SYDVKM. This CDR3 is 17 amino acids long. V was pared by 2 bases and J by 5 bases, with 9 bases of the junction left unmatched. CDR3 nucleotide sequence: TGTGCCAGCAGTTTACAGCCGGACAGGGGCGGGACCGGGGAGCTGTTTTTT. This translates into CASSLQPDRGGTGELFF.

The J gene is TRBJ2-7, the V gene TRBV5-1; D is unclear. The CDR3 contains 15 residues. Germline CDR1 and CDR2: SGHRS and YFSETQ. The ends were cut back, 0 bases at V and 0 bases at J, with 10 bases in the middle. CDR3 DNA: TGCGCCAGCAGCTTGGGTGCGGCCGCCTCCTACGAGCAGTACTTC. Protein: CASSLGAAASYEQYF.

The chain has TRBV3-1 (or the pseudogene TRBV3-2) and TRBJ2-7, with TRBD2 identical over 10 bases. Germline lookup yields CDR1 LGHDT and CDR2 YNNKEL (reference sequence). J was trimmed by 2 bases and V by 4 bases; bases with no gene match: 8. CDR3 length: 16 amino acids. CDR3 region: CASSLDLAGVAYEQYV. CDR3 DNA: TGTGCCAGCAGCCTAGATCTAGCGGGGGTCGCCTACGAGCAGTACGTC.

The chain employs TRBV27 and TRBJ2-3; TRBD1 is a possible D gene (5 bases). The CDR3 has 15 residues. CDR1 is MNHEY, CDR2 SMNVEV, per germline (reference sequence). Trimming took 5 bases from V and 3 from J, leaving 15 bases between them. CDR3 protein: CASSLRRARTDTQYF. Here the CDR3 DNA reads TGTGCCAGCAGTCTCCGCAGGGCGCGGACAGATACGCAGTATTTT.